The rows below give T cell receptor beta chains drawn from one sample of a study of cytomegalovirus exposure and HLA in healthy donors. The method was immunoSEQ multiplex PCR; TCRdb's version includes in-frame clones alone and lacks a portion of them. Of under 250,000 clones in the sample, more than 65% were seen once. Sequenced: PBMCs. The receptors derive from a man in his fifties or sixties in good health and CMV-seronegative. Each CDR3 is given with its conserved first and last residue. Fields, in order: J gene, D gene, CDR3 length, V gene, CDR3 protein. A D gene is named only where the DNA matches it firmly.

>TRBJ2-3|.|15|TRBV5-1
CASSLSSSGTDTQYF
>TRBJ1-2|TRBD1|16|TRBV28
CASSLGVGGAHYGYTF
>TRBJ1-4|.|13|TRBV7-9
CASSSGRAEKLFF
>.|.|12|TRBV11-3
CASSSSGYEQYF
>.|TRBD1|16|TRBV9
CASSVTGQGDTYEQYF
>TRBJ1-2|.|13|TRBV7-8
CASSLGVAYGYTF
>TRBJ1-1|TRBD1|14|TRBV5-1
CASSPRTGGTEAFF
>TRBJ2-1|.|12|TRBV6-6
CASSYTQDEQFF
>.|.|13|TRBV27
CASSSNRPYEQYF
>TRBJ1-3|.|16|TRBV9
CASSGGGTPSGNTIYF
>TRBJ2-1|TRBD2|15|TRBV11-2
CASSFLAGAVNEQFF
>TRBJ2-1|TRBD2|16|TRBV2
CASSEPLAGGNNEQFF
>TRBJ2-2|TRBD1|17|TRBV11-2
CASSWGGTGTNTGELFF
>TRBJ2-1|TRBD1|15|TRBV6-1
CASSEVRGLYNEQFF
>TRBJ1-2|.|14|TRBV6-5
CASQGFKGYYGYTF
>TRBJ1-5|.|15|TRBV19
CASIHGQSSNQPQHF
>TRBJ1-1|TRBD1|15|TRBV27
CASSPGQAKNTEAFF
>TRBJ2-1|.|16|TRBV5-4
CASSLDSTRSYNEQFF
>TRBJ1-5|TRBD1|14|TRBV6-5
CASRQDRGRQPQHF
>TRBJ2-1|TRBD2|15|TRBV7-3
CASSSMGLAGNEQFF
>TRBJ1-1|TRBD1|16|TRBV2
CASSEVLGQGATEAFF
>TRBJ1-6|.|13|TRBV29-1
CSAAGDSNSPLHF
>TRBJ2-3|TRBD2|15|TRBV6-1
CASSEITGGADTQYF
>TRBJ1-1|TRBD1|14|TRBV18
CASSPGQGYTEAFF
>TRBJ1-1|.|14|TRBV10-3
CAISGGVEGTEAFF
>TRBJ2-7|TRBD1|14|TRBV19
CASSITGASYEQYF
>TRBJ2-5|.|14|TRBV9
CASSEGPFGETQYF
>TRBJ2-7|.|15|TRBV4-2
CASSQDWDFSYEQYF
>TRBJ2-5|.|16|TRBV2
CASSEVRGGGVGEQYF
>TRBJ2-6|TRBD1|15|TRBV30
CAGDRDGSGANVLTF
>TRBJ2-3|.|19|TRBV5-1
CASSSGQGLAGGGTDTQYF
>TRBJ2-7|TRBD2|14|TRBV29-1
CSVGLAGAWNEQYF
>TRBJ2-2|TRBD2|16|TRBV5-1
CASSGLAGGGTGELFF
>TRBJ1-4|TRBD1|16|TRBV28
CASSLTGGVSFEKLFF
>TRBJ2-3|TRBD2|16|TRBV11-2
CASSLFLAGVGDTQYF
>TRBJ2-7|.|13|TRBV2
CASSEALQVEQYF
>TRBJ2-1|.|13|TRBV4-1
CASSQGGGELQFF
>TRBJ1-2|.|13|TRBV28
CASTALTNYGYTF
>TRBJ1-2|.|19|TRBV5-5
CASSLLEGHHTGPNYGYTF
>TRBJ1-1|.|13|TRBV5-4
CASSFTGTGEAFF
>TRBJ2-1|TRBD2|16|TRBV5-4
CASSTGTSGVYNEQFF
>TRBJ2-7|.|15|TRBV6-1
CASSERQESAYEQYF